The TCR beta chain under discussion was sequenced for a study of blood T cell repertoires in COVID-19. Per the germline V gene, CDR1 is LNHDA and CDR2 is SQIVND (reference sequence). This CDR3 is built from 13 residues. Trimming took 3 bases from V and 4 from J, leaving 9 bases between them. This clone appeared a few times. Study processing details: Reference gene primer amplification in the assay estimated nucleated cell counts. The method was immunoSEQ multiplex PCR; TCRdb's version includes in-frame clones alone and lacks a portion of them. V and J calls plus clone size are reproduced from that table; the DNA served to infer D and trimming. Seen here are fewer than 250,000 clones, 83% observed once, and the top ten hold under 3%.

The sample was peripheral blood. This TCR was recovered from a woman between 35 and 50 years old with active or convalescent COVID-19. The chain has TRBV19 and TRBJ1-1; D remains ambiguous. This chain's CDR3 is CASSIGRSTEAFF. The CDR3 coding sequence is TGTGCCAGTAGTATTGGCAGAAGCACTGAAGCTTTCTTT.